The sequence of this TCR beta chain was determined in a study of OX40 agonist ivuxolimab in advanced cancers. As for the study in general: Patients undergoing dose escalation presented with hepatocellular carcinoma, melanoma, renal cell or head and neck cancer.

Notes on this clone: Its antigen is not known.

Data came from immunoSEQ multiplex PCR; TCRdb stores just in-frame clones and leaves some out. The sample includes tens of thousands of clones, roughly 89% seen only once; the top ten take 14% to 15%. Trimming took 3 bases from V and 6 from J, leaving 13 bases between them. CDR3 length: 14 amino acids. Germline V lookup: CDR1 SGHVS, CDR2 FQNEAQ. Study findings and constraints: In a subset of nonresponders, normalized T-cell clonal expansion was also low. Among expanded peripheral T cells, antigen specificity went undetermined.

The chain couples TRBV7-8 to TRBJ2-3, with D unclear. This TCR was sampled from an adult with an advanced solid tumor such as melanoma, head and neck, liver or kidney cancer. The source was CD4+ or CD8+ T cells sorted from blood, collected in a trial of the OX40 agonist ivuxolimab. The CDR3 bases are TGTGCCAGCAGCTTCCCAAGATTAGCTGATACGCAGTATTTT. Translating it yields CASSFPRLADTQYF. The variable domain in full, completed from reference TRBV7-8 and TRBJ2-3, reads GAGVSQSPRYKVAKRGQDVALRCDPISGHVSLFWYQQALGQGPEFLTYFQNEAQLDKSGLPSDRFFAERPEGSVSTLKIQRTQQEDSAVYLCASSFPRLADTQYFGPGTRLTVL.